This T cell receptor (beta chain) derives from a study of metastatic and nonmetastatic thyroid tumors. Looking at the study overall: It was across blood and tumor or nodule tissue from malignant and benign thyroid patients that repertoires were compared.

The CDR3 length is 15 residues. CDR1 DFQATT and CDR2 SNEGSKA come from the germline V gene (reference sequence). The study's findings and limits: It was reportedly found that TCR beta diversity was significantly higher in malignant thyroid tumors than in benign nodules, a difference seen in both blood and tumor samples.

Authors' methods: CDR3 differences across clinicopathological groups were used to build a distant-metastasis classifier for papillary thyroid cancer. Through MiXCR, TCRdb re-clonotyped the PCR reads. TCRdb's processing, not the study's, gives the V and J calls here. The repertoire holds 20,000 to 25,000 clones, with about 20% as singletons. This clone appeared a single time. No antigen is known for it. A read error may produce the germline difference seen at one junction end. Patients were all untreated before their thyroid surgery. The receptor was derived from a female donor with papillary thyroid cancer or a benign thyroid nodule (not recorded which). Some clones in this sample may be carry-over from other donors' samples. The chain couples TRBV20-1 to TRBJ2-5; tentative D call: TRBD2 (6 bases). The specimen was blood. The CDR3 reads CSAPPRVAAKETQHF. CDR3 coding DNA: TGCAGTGCCCCCCCGAGGGTAGCGGCAAAGGAGACCCAGCACTTC.